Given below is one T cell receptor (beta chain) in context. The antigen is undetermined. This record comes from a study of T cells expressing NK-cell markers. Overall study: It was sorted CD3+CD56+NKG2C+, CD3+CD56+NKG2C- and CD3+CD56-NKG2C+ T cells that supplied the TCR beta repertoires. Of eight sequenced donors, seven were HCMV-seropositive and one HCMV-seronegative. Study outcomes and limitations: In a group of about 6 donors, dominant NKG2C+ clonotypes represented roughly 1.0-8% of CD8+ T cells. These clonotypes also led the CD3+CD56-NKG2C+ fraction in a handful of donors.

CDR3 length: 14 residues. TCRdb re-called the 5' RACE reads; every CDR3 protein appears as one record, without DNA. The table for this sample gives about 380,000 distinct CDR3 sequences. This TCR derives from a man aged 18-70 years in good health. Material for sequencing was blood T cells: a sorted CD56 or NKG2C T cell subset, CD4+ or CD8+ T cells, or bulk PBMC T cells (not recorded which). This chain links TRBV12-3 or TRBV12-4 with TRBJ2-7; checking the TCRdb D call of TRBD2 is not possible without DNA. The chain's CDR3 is CASRTSGGSYEQYF.